These 16 T cell receptor beta chains were sequenced from one sample in a study of cytotoxic CD8 clonotypes in ibrutinib-treated CLL. The assay was immunoSEQ multiplex PCR, and TCRdb's table has in-frame clones only and misses some. This sample has tens of thousands of clones, with roughly nine tenths found just once. The source material was PBMCs, sampled after 12 months of ibrutinib treatment. The receptors come from a human donor with chronic lymphocytic leukemia.

This clone was seen only a few times. Here the CDR3 DNA reads TGCGCCAGCAGCTTGGGGGACAGAGGGAGCCAAGAGACCCAGTACTTC. Amino acid sequence: CASSLGDRGSQETQYF. This chain links TRBV5-1 with TRBJ2-5; 7 nucleotides line up with TRBD1. J lost 1 base, V lost 0 bases, and 6 bases had no gene match. CDR1 and CDR2 from the germline V gene are SGHRS and YFSETQ. CDR3 length equals 16 residues.

The table lists this clone with a count of one. The chain joins TRBV10-1 to TRBJ1-2, with D perhaps matching TRBD1 (5 bases). CDR1 and CDR2 from the germline V gene are WNHNN and SYGVQD (reference sequence). V was shortened by 0 bases and J by 6 bases, with 17 bases between the two germline ends. The CDR3 extends over 16 amino acids. The CDR3 loop is CASSESSGLSLHGYTF. The CDR3 DNA reads TGCGCCAGCAGTGAGTCCTCGGGACTAAGTCTGCATGGCTACACCTTC.

This clone occurred a few times. The genes are TRBV27 and TRBJ1-4, with D perhaps TRBD1 (5 bases). The CDR3 runs to 15 residues. Germline CDR1 and CDR2: MNHEY and SMNVEV (reference sequence). V dropped 5 bases and J dropped 7 bases, with 17 bases sitting between them. The DNA for the CDR3 is TGTGCCAGCAGTGATTCAGGGAATCGTCGTGAAAAACTGTTTTTT. It encodes CASSDSGNRREKLFF.

The J gene is TRBJ1-1, the V gene TRBV28; TRBD1 matches at 11 bases. CDR1 MDHEN and CDR2 SYDVKM come from the germline V gene. The CDR3 spans 14 residues. CDR3 nucleotide sequence: TGTCTGGTGACCCGGGACAGGGGGTTGATTGAAGCTTTCTTT. The encoded protein is CLVTRDRGLIEAFF.

V is TRBV21-1 and J is TRBJ2-7; TRBD1, the table's D call, lacks a check against the DNA. TRBV21-1 is described as a pseudogene. The CDR3 runs 15 residues. The DNA for the CDR3 is TGTGCCACCGTGCCCCAGGGCCGCTGGGAATACGAGCAGTACTTC. This codes for CATVPQGRWEYEQYF.

The table lists this clone with a count of one. The rearrangement links TRBV11-3 to TRBJ2-5; D gene unclear. Trimming took 2 bases from V and 1 from J, leaving 8 bases between them. The germline V gene encodes CDR1 SGHNT and CDR2 YENEEA. This CDR3 is 14 amino acids long. The CDR3 DNA is TGTGCCAGCAGCTTAAGCAGAGGCCAAGAGACCCAGTACTTC. Protein product: CASSLSRGQETQYF.

The CDR3 loop is CASAPDRSTDTQYF. In DNA, the CDR3 is TGTGCCAGCGCCCCAGACAGAAGCACAGATACGCAGTATTTT. The chain is built from TRBV2 and TRBJ2-3, with D possibly being TRBD1 (5 bases). Trimming cost V 8 bases and J 0 bases, with 12 bases left between them. Germline V CDR1 and CDR2: SNHLY, FYNNEI. The length of the CDR3 is 14 residues.

The rearrangement joins TRBV5-1 to TRBJ2-3; 11 nucleotides line up with TRBD2. Germline V CDR1 and CDR2: SGHRS, YFSETQ. The CDR3 totals 15 residues. The V and J ends lost 1 base and 4 bases, in that order; junction bases with no gene match: 2. The CDR3, as DNA: TGCGCCAGCAGCTTGCTAGCGGGAGGCCCAGATACGCAGTATTTT. Translating gives CASSLLAGGPDTQYF.

This rearrangement joins TRBV19 to TRBJ1-2, with D perhaps matching TRBD1 (6 bases). CDR1 and CDR2 (germline): LNHDA, SQIVND (reference sequence). Trimming took 10 bases from V and 1 from J, leaving 19 bases between them. The CDR3 has 15 residues. The CDR3 reads CATQGGDTFNYGYTF. CDR3 nucleotide sequence: TGTGCCACCCAAGGAGGGGACACCTTTAACTATGGCTACACCTTC.

This sequence joins TRBV27 and TRBJ1-1; possible D gene TRBD1, 5 bases. Germline V gene lookup returns CDR1 MNHEY and CDR2 SMNVEV (reference sequence). This CDR3 contains 13 residues. Trimming cost V 4 bases and J 9 bases, with 15 bases left between them. The CDR3 loop reads CASSSSGTSKAFF. In nucleotides, the CDR3 is TGTGCCAGCAGTTCATCCGGGACCTCCAAAGCTTTCTTT.

This clone was seen a single time. The chain links TRBV27 to TRBJ1-2; 10 nucleotides agree with TRBD1. Trimming at V came to 6 bases and at J to 0 bases, leaving 10 bases not matched to a gene. This CDR3 is 17 amino acids long. CDR1 and CDR2 from the germline V gene are MNHEY and SMNVEV (reference sequence). The CDR3 loop is CASRRRDRGGPNYGYTF. CDR3 nucleotides: TGTGCCAGCAGGCGAAGGGACAGGGGAGGTCCTAACTATGGCTACACCTTC.

The chain is built from TRBV18 and TRBJ1-2; possible D gene TRBD1, 5 bases. Germline CDR1 and CDR2: KGHSH and LQKENI. The CDR3 extends over 14 amino acids. Trimming left V 3 bases short and J 4 bases short, with 12 bases between. The CDR3 region is CASSPDTFRYGYTF. In nucleotides, the CDR3 is TGTGCCAGCTCACCGGACACCTTCCGCTATGGCTACACCTTC.

V and J are TRBV27 and TRBJ2-7; 7 bases are shared with TRBD1. The CDR3 is 15 amino acids. Germline assignment: CDR1 MNHEY and CDR2 SMNVEV (reference sequence). J was trimmed by 2 bases and V by 6 bases; bases with no gene match: 10. The CDR3 is CASRVRQGYPYEQYF. Here the CDR3 DNA reads TGTGCCAGCAGGGTTAGACAGGGTTACCCCTACGAGCAGTACTTC.

The chain employs TRBV6-1 and TRBJ2-5; 8 bases fit TRBD2. The V gene end was trimmed by 6 bases and the J gene end by 5 bases; junction bases not matched to a gene: 11. This CDR3 is 15 amino acids long. The V gene's germline CDR1 is MNHNS and CDR2 SASEGT. The CDR3 DNA is TGTGCCAGCAGCCTCTCGGGGGGGCACGGGGAGACCCAGTACTTC. It codes for CASSLSGGHGETQYF.

The V call is TRBV6-1, the J call TRBJ2-1; D remains unclear. This CDR3 spans 18 amino acids. In germline, CDR1 is MNHNS, CDR2 SASEGT. Trimming removed 4 bases at V and 0 bases at J, with 19 bases between. DNA for the CDR3: TGTGCCAGCAGTGGGTTCCCCTACGACTCCAGCTCCTACAATGAGCAGTTCTTC. Its protein product is CASSGFPYDSSSYNEQFF.

In this sample, this clone turned up once. CDR3 coding DNA: TGTGCCAGCAGTTACTCGGGGGGCCCTACCGGGGAGCTGTTTTTT. The encoded protein is CASSYSGGPTGELFF. J is TRBJ2-2 and V is TRBV6-5; perhaps D is TRBD1 or TRBD2 (6 bases each). The CDR3 covers 15 residues. Deletions cut 0 bases from V and 5 bases from J, with 10 bases between. From germline, CDR1 is MNHEY and CDR2 SVGAGI.